The T cell receptor (beta chain) described here comes from a study of OX40 agonist ivuxolimab in advanced cancers. The overall study: Those treated in dose escalation had hepatocellular carcinoma, melanoma, renal cell cancer or head and neck cancer.

In the case of this clone: Antigen: not known.

Here immunoSEQ multiplex PCR was the method, and the copy in TCRdb shows in-frame clones only, minus some. The sample records under 70,000 clones, just over 85% being singletons. Notes on the study in general: On average, CD8+ T cells showed a greater number of expanded clones than CD4+.

The source was CD4+ or CD8+ T cells sorted from blood, collected in a trial of the OX40 agonist ivuxolimab. This receptor was identified in an adult with an advanced solid tumor such as melanoma, head and neck, liver or kidney cancer.

Written as DNA, the CDR3 is TGTGCCAGCAGCGTGTGGGCAATCAGCGGGAGTAGGAGGGAGACCCAGTACTTC. As protein: CASSVWAISGSRRETQYF. The rearrangement joins TRBV5-6 to TRBJ2-5; 8 bases match TRBD2. In germline, CDR1 is SGHDT, CDR2 YYEEEE. There are 18 residues in the CDR3. Losses at the gene ends were 4 bases for V and 5 bases for J; bases not matched to a gene: 19.